A single T cell receptor beta chain is shown here with its context. Its specificity is not known. The CDR3 extends over 13 amino acids. V was pared by 5 bases and J by 6 bases, with 6 bases of the junction left unmatched. Germline V CDR1 and CDR2: SEHNR, FQNEAQ (reference sequence). The sample originates from a study of T-cell memory formation after mild COVID-19. Looking at the study overall: Clustering of TCRs was largely donor specific. General study findings and limits: Cross-reactive memory apparently joined, as some responding clones appeared in pre-infection memory. SARS-CoV-2 specificity was not confirmed for second-wave clones peaking on day 37.

The 5'RACE method, run with constant-segment primers, produced TCR alpha and TCR beta cDNA libraries (carrying sample barcodes and UMIs). One entry per CDR3 protein, called by TCRdb with MiXCR from the 5' RACE reads. The profile shows a few hundred thousand distinct CDR3 sequences, 16% of them singletons. The TCR originated in a man aged 18 to 29 who had mild COVID-19 (a few samples of this study predate the infection). Cell type and time point are not known. This chain uses TRBV7-9 with TRBJ2-7, with 8 bases identical to TRBD1. Material for sequencing was PBMCs or a T cell subset sorted from them (not recorded which). The CDR3: CASSRQGSVEQYV. CDR3 coding DNA: TGTGCCAGCAGCAGACAGGGGTCGGTCGAGCAGTACGTC.